This TCR beta chain came from a study of blood T cell repertoires in COVID-19. Study-wide background: Samples taken during acute and convalescent COVID-19 were collected in the United States, Italy and Spain.

Looked up from germline, CDR1 is SGDLS and CDR2 is YYNGEE. This CDR3 has 14 residues. With 0 bases clipped from V and 4 bases from J, the junction kept 2 bases outside the gene matches. In the original workflow: Reference gene primer amplification gave estimated nucleated cell counts. Clones were sequenced by immunoSEQ multiplex PCR, and TCRdb holds only the in-frame ones, with some missing. V, J and clone size are taken as reported in that table, and D and trimming were inferred from the DNA itself. The data show tens of thousands of clones, roughly 87% seen once. The sample comprised peripheral blood. The rearrangement uses TRBV9 and TRBJ2-3, with 7 bases identical to TRBD2. The TCR was taken from a woman over 75 with active COVID-19. CDR3 residues: CASSVVAGADTQYF. In nucleotides, the CDR3 is TGTGCCAGCAGCGTAGTTGCGGGAGCAGATACGCAGTATTTT.